This TCR beta chain was observed in a study of CD8 T cells in Susac syndrome. It was with random hexamers that roughly 0.45 to 1 ug RNA was reverse transcribed. The amplification used immunoSEQ multiplex PCR on TCR beta CDR3; it spanned 54 Vbeta and 13 Jbeta. TCRdb re-derived calls from the immunoSEQ multiplex PCR reads in MiXCR, one entry per CDR3 protein. The sample lists 150,000 to 200,000 distinct CDR3 sequences; approximately 94% were seen once. Sequencing of TCR beta was performed on blood CD8+ T cells and on blood CD4+ T cells. The V gene end was trimmed by 5 bases and the J gene end by 5 bases; junction bases not matched to a gene: 2. The germline V gene encodes CDR1 SGHAT and CDR2 FQNNGV. The CDR3 has 14 residues.

The chain links TRBV11-2 to TRBJ2-7; TRBD2 agrees at 14 bases. The TCR was taken from a human donor in good health. The source material was CD4+ T cells from PBMCs. DNA for the CDR3: TGTGCCAGCAGCCGGACTAGCGGGGGGCACGAGCAGTACTTC. It codes for CASSRTSGGHEQYF.